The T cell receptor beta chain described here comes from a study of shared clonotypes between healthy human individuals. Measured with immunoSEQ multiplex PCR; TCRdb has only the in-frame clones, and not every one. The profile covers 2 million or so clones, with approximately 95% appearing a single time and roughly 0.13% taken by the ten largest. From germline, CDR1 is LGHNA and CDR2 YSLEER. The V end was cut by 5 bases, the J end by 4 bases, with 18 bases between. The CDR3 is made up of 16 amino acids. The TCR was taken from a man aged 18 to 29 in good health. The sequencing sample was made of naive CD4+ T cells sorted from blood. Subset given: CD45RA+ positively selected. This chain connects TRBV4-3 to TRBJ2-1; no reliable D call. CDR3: CASSLRTSQIYNEQFF. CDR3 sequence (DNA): TGCGCCAGCAGCTTGCGGACCAGCCAAATTTACAATGAGCAGTTCTTC.